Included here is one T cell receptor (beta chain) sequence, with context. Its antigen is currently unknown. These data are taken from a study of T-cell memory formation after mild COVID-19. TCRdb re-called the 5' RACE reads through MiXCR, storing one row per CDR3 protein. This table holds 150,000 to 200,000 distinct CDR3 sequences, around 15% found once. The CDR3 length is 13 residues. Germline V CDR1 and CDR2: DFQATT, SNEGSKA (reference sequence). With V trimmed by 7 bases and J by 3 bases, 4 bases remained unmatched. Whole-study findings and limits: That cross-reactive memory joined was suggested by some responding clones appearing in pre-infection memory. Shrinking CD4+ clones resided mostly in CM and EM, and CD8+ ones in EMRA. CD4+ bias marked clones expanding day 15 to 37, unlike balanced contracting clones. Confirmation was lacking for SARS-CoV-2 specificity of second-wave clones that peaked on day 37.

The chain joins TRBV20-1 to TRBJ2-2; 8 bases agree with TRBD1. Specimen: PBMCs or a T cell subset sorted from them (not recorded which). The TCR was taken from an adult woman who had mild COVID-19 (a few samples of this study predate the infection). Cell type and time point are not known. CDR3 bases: TGCAGTGTTAACAGGGGGGACACCGGGGAGCTGTTTTTT. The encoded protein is CSVNRGDTGELFF.